The entry below describes one T cell receptor beta chain. This clone's antigen is unknown. Per-base quality was not reported, and no clone a single base away is much larger than it. This record comes from a study of T cell repertoires in cytomegalovirus infection (dated by TCRdb to the late 2010s). A note on the overall study: Alongside well-studied HLA-B-restricted epitopes, the peptide stimulations were aimed at recently identified HLA-C-restricted CMV epitopes, whose presentation resists viral immunomodulation. Donor HLA type was relevant to the analysis, as public TCR beta signatures indicated carriage of CMV infection together with the matching HLA type.

Summary of the overall study and its limitations: Carriers of CMV infection plus the relevant HLA type were discriminated by the cumulative frequency of public TCR beta family members in the study cohort and in an independent roughly 400-donor cohort. The ex vivo response was dominated by HLA-C-restricted CMV-specific TCR beta clonotypes, and the single most frequent clonotype in two of eight donors was supplied by these HLA-C-restricted clonotypes.

Sequencing instrument: Illumina HiSeq 1500. TCRdb reprocessed the public reads (quality trimming at Q25 with fastp, clone calling with MiXCR) and kept in-frame beta chains. Rows with one shared CDR3 protein collapse into an entry with the most common genes and DNA. The sample table contains about 920,000 distinct CDR3 sequences; only one count was recorded for roughly 31% of them. The ten largest clonotypes hold roughly 13% of the sample. CDR1 and CDR2 (SQVTM, ANQGSEA) derive from the germline V gene. The CDR3 sequence holds 14 residues, the cysteine and phenylalanine included. Kept here is only the CDR3 DNA, which spans 42 bases and is read in frame from base 1. The junction shows trimming of 4 bases on V and 0 bases on J, plus 10 bases between the germline ends. The sample's treatment or condition label, in plain terms: in vitro stimulation with specific CMV peptide epitopes to enrich CMV-specific T cells.

The sequence came from a human donor in good health (CMV status not recorded). Some clones in this sample may be carry-over from other donors' samples. The specimen was cultured CD8+ T cells from PBMCs, collected from culture after CMV antigen stimulation. This receptor chain uses TRBV29-1 and TRBJ1-3, with the D gene call left open. The DNA sequence is TGCAGCGTTGGGACCCGGGCCTCTGGAAACACCATATATTTT. Translation gives CSVGTRASGNTIYF.